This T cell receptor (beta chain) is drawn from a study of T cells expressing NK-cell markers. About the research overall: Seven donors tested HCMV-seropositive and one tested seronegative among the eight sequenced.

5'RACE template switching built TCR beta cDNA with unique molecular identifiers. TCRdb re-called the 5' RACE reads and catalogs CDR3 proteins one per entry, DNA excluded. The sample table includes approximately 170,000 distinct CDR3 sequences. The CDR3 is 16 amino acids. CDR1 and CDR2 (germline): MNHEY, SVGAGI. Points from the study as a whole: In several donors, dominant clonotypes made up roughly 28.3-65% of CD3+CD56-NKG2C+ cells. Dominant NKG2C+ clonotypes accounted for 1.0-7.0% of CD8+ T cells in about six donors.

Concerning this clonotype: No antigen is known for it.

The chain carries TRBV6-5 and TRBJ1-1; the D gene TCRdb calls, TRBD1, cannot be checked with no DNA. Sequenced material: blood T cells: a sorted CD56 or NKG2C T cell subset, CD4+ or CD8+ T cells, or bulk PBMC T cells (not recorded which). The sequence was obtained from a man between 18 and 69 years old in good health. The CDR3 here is CASSYRGQGMNTEAFF.